The 10 T cell receptor beta chains listed next were all sequenced from one sample in a study of control samples from healthy donors and cancer patients (dated by TCRdb to 2020 to 2022). Libraries were built with the immunoSEQ multiplex PCR assay. This is the immuneACCESS table as TCRdb keeps it, with only in-frame sequences that have V and J called. A part of the clones is gone; compared with another copy, unresolved V genes explain less than half, and the rest is unexplained. The sample includes tens of thousands of clones, with less than 90% observed a single time. Together, the top ten hold approximately 15% of the sample. Input material: blood. Receptors were obtained from a woman between 70 and 85 years old in good health.

This rearrangement joins TRBV11-2 to TRBJ1-1; TRBD1 matches at 8 bases. The CDR3 covers 15 residues. The ends lost 5 bases at V and 4 bases at J; junction bases unmatched: 9. Germline V gives CDR1 SGHAT, CDR2 FQNNGV. The CDR3 region is CASSLRQGTGTEAFF. The CDR3 nucleotides read TGTGCCAGCAGCCTCCGACAGGGGACAGGCACTGAAGCTTTCTTT.

This chain uses TRBV18 with TRBJ1-2, with a tentative D call TRBD1 (5 bases). The V end lost 6 bases, the J end lost 3 bases, and 17 bases lay between the germline ends. This CDR3 is 15 amino acids long. Germline V gives CDR1 KGHSH, CDR2 LQKENI. DNA of the CDR3: TGTGCCAGCTCTCTACGGCAGGGAGGAGACTATGGCTACACCTTC. Translated: CASSLRQGGDYGYTF.

The chain links TRBV3-1 (or the pseudogene TRBV3-2) to TRBJ2-1; the match to TRBD1 covers 9 bases. The CDR3 covers 15 residues. V dropped 4 bases and J dropped 5; count of bases not matched to a gene: 6. Germline lookup yields CDR1 LGHDT and CDR2 YNNKEL (reference sequence). As DNA, the CDR3 is TGTGCCAGCAGCCTCCTTGGACAGGGGAACAATGAGCAGTTCTTC. Translated: CASSLLGQGNNEQFF.

This rearrangement joins TRBV3-1 (or the pseudogene TRBV3-2) to TRBJ2-3; tentative D call: TRBD1 (6 bases). This CDR3 contains 13 residues. Germline values: CDR1 LGHDT, CDR2 YNNKEL (reference sequence). Trimming stripped 0 bases from V and 6 bases from J, with 7 bases between. CDR3: CASSQDRGDTQYF. DNA for the CDR3: TGTGCCAGCAGCCAAGATAGGGGGGATACGCAGTATTTT.

V gene TRBV9 combines with J gene TRBJ1-2; 7 bases fit TRBD1. Trimming removed 4 bases from V and 6 bases from J; junction bases left unmatched: 9. This CDR3 has 14 residues. Germline values: CDR1 SGDLS, CDR2 YYNGEE. The CDR3 sequence is CASSPRGTANGYTF. The CDR3 DNA reads as TGTGCCAGCAGCCCACGCGGGACAGCCAATGGCTACACCTTC.

V and J are TRBV29-1 and TRBJ2-1; 9 bases are shared with TRBD2. The ends lost 3 bases at V and 4 bases at J; junction bases unmatched: 7. CDR1 is SQVTM and CDR2 is ANQGSEA in the germline V gene. The CDR3 loop spans 15 amino acids. The CDR3 is CSVEGRTSVYNEQFF. Here the CDR3 DNA reads TGCAGCGTTGAGGGTAGGACTAGCGTATACAATGAGCAGTTCTTC.

The gene calls are TRBV19 and TRBJ1-2; D is uncertain. Trimming shortened V by 7 bases and J by 0 bases, and 15 bases separated the two germline ends. Germline CDR1 LNHDA, CDR2 SQIVND (reference sequence). CDR3 length: 15 residues. The CDR3 region is CASNPVADANYGYTF. CDR3 in DNA: TGTGCCAGTAACCCGGTGGCAGACGCTAACTATGGCTACACCTTC.

The chain combines TRBV7-2 with TRBJ2-5; 7 nucleotides agree with TRBD2. J lost 1 base, V lost 5 bases, and 10 bases had no gene match. The length of the CDR3 is 16 residues. The germline V gene has CDR1 SGHTA and CDR2 FQGNSA. CDR3 loop: CASSPGRGVIQETQYF. In nucleotides, the CDR3 is TGTGCCAGCAGCCCAGGACGGGGGGTAATCCAAGAGACCCAGTACTTC. Looking up the rest from reference TRBV7-2 and TRBJ2-5 gives the full variable domain: GAGVSQSPSNKVTEKGKDVELRCDPISGHTALYWYRQSLGQGLEFLIYFQGNSAPDKSGLPSDRFSAERTGGSVSTLTIQRTQQEDSAVYLCASSPGRGVIQETQYFGPGTRLLVL.

The genes are TRBV6-5 and TRBJ1-1; D gene ambiguous. This CDR3 spans 14 amino acids. From germline, CDR1 is MNHEY and CDR2 SVGAGI. V was trimmed by 8 bases and J by 0 bases, leaving 13 bases between them. Here the CDR3 reads CASFRGIMNTEAFF. The CDR3 DNA follows: TGTGCCAGCTTTCGTGGGATTATGAACACTGAAGCTTTCTTT.

The CDR3 sequence is CASSLNNEQFF. CDR3 in DNA: TGTGCCAGCAGCCTCAACAATGAGCAGTTCTTC. The chain recombines TRBV3-1 (or the pseudogene TRBV3-2) with TRBJ2-1; unclear D gene. The CDR3 runs to 11 residues. Germline-derived CDR1 and CDR2 are LGHDT and YNNKEL (reference sequence). V was trimmed by 4 bases and J by 5 bases, leaving 3 bases between them.